This TCR beta chain was obtained from a study of low-dose radiotherapy and immunotherapy resistance in tumors. In the study overall: With cycle 1 day 1 as the start, patients took oral aspirin 300 mg daily for four cycles.

Priming of first-strand cDNA relied on TRAV- and TRBV-specific primers (covering alpha and beta chains). For amplifying TCRs, the PCR ran for approximately 18 cycles with Phusion, which was used together with a constant-region primer and the adapter on the V primers. Using its own MiXCR run on the reads, TCRdb lists one record per CDR3 protein. Of some 10,000 distinct CDR3 sequences in the sample, approximately 69% were seen once. CDR1 is MGHRA and CDR2 is YSYEKL in the germline V gene. This CDR3 is 14 amino acids long. V gave up 6 bases and J gave up 0 bases, with 9 bases separating them. As a condition of eligibility, patients had advanced solid tumors lacking tumor-infiltrating lymphocytes.

The chain couples TRBV4-1 to TRBJ1-3; D call uncertain. The source is a human donor with advanced metastatic prostate, ovarian, gallbladder or colorectal cancer (not recorded which). This table probably holds off-target reads from a library built for another chain. The CDR3 here is CASSLTGSGNTIYF. Here the CDR3 DNA reads TGCGCCAGCAGTCTCACTGGCTCTGGAAACACCATATATTTT.